Presented here are 15 T cell receptor beta chains from one specimen sequenced in a study of cytomegalovirus exposure and HLA in healthy donors. The study ran its PCR with 60 Vbeta and 13 Jbeta primers. Libraries were prepared by immunoSEQ multiplex PCR; TCRdb keeps only in-frame clonotypes and omits some of them. The sample carries more than 95,000 clones, 81% recorded once. Material for sequencing was PBMCs. These receptor sequences come from a man aged 18 to 35 in good health and CMV-seropositive.

The chain carries TRBV5-1 and TRBJ2-7, with 7 bases matching TRBD1. The CDR3 totals 14 residues. V trimming: 3 bases; J trimming: 3 bases; junction bases outside the gene matches: 6. CDR1 is SGHRS and CDR2 is YFSETQ in the germline V gene. This CDR3 is CASSSWDSVYEQYF. The DNA of the CDR3 is TGCGCCAGCAGCTCATGGGACAGTGTCTACGAGCAGTACTTC.

The rearrangement links TRBV5-6 to TRBJ2-3; D uncertain. This CDR3 is 13 amino acids long. V gave up 4 bases and J gave up 1 base, with 7 bases separating them. The germline V gene encodes CDR1 SGHDT and CDR2 YYEEEE. The DNA of the CDR3 is TGTGCCAGCAGCGCCGGTCGCACAGATACGCAGTATTTT. It encodes CASSAGRTDTQYF.

The chain recombines TRBV4-3 with TRBJ2-1; TRBD2 aligns across 14 bases. CDR1 and CDR2 from the germline V gene are LGHNA and YSLEER. This CDR3 has 16 amino acids. The V segment lost 5 bases and the J segment 7 bases; nucleotides outside the gene matches: 7. In nucleotides, the CDR3 is TGCGCCAGCAGCAAGCGAGGGACTAGCGGGAGAAATGAGCAGTTCTTC. This translates into CASSKRGTSGRNEQFF.

The table lists this clone with a count of one. This chain joins TRBV6-1 and TRBJ2-5; possibly TRBD2 for D (5 bases). Germline V gives CDR1 MNHNS, CDR2 SASEGT. The germline V and J ends were trimmed by 1 base and 5 bases, with 14 bases remaining between them. This CDR3 has 15 residues. In nucleotides, the CDR3 is TGTGCCAGCAGTGAAGAGCCAGCAAAGCGGGAGACCCAGTACTTC. It specifies CASSEEPAKRETQYF.

This chain joins TRBV10-2 and TRBJ1-1, with 7 bases fitting TRBD1. The CDR3 length is 14 residues. J lost 1 base, V lost 3 bases, and 2 bases had no gene match. Germline CDR1 WSHSY, CDR2 SAAADI. CDR3 sequence (DNA): TGCGCCAGCAGTGAAGGGGGCTCGAACACTGAAGCTTTCTTT. Protein: CASSEGGSNTEAFF.

The chain combines TRBV30 with TRBJ2-3; possibly TRBD1 for D (6 bases). Germline values: CDR1 GTSNPN, CDR2 SVGIG (reference sequence). The CDR3 totals 14 residues. V lost 3 bases and J lost 2, with 12 bases in between. For the CDR3, the DNA is TGTGCCTGGAGCCCAGGGGACCTCACAGATACGCAGTATTTT. The encoded protein is CAWSPGDLTDTQYF. The complete variable domain, with remaining parts taken from reference TRBV30 and TRBJ2-3, reads SQTIHQWPATLVQPVGSPLSLECTVEGTSNPNLYWYRQAAGRGLQLLFYSVGIGQISSEVPQNLSASRPQDRQFILSSKKLLLSDSGFYLCAWSPGDLTDTQYFGPGTRLTVL.

The chain has TRBV7-2 and TRBJ2-6; unclear D gene. The germline gives CDR1 SGHTA, CDR2 FQGNSA. This CDR3 region has 13 residues. Trimming stripped 3 bases from V and 5 bases from J, with 5 bases between. CDR3 sequence reads: CASSLGRANVLTF. The CDR3 nucleotides are TGTGCCAGCAGCTTGGGCAGGGCCAACGTCCTGACTTTC.

This clone occurred once. This sequence joins TRBV19 and TRBJ2-3, with a possible D match to TRBD2 (6 bases). CDR1 LNHDA and CDR2 SQIVND come from the germline V gene (reference sequence). The V and J ends lost 8 bases and 3 bases respectively, with 15 bases between them. The CDR3 sequence is 14 residues long. The CDR3 DNA is TGTGCCAGTGAACCGGGACTTTTTACAGATACGCAGTATTTT. Amino acids: CASEPGLFTDTQYF.

The chain employs TRBV7-2 and TRBJ2-7; D possibly corresponds to TRBD2 (5 bases). CDR1 and CDR2 from the germline V gene are SGHTA and FQGNSA. The CDR3 loop spans 15 amino acids. V lost 5 bases and J 8 bases, leaving 22 bases between the germline ends. CDR3 loop: CASSVDLAPSTKQYF. The DNA of the CDR3 is TGTGCCAGCAGCGTGGACTTAGCCCCCTCTACGAAGCAGTACTTC.

Note on this clone: Compared with germline, one end of the junction differs, possibly owing to a read error. This chain uses TRBV7-9 with TRBJ1-3; D gene ambiguous. The length of the CDR3 is 16 residues. Germline values: CDR1 SEHNR, CDR2 FQNEAQ (reference sequence). CDR3 in amino acids: CSSSLLEENSGNTIYF. DNA for the CDR3: TGTTCCAGCAGCTTACTAGAGGAGAACTCTGGAAACACCATATATTTT. Variable domain in full (rest from reference TRBV7-9 and TRBJ1-3): DTGVSQNPRHKITKRGQNVTFRCDPISEHNRLYWYRQTLGQGPEFLTYFQNEAQLEKSRLLSDRFSAERPKGSFSTLEIQRTEQGDSAMYLCSSSLLEENSGNTIYFGEGSWLTVV.

Details on this clone: The junction differs from germline at one of its ends, possibly a read error. The genes are TRBV7-9 and TRBJ1-1, with a tentative D call TRBD1 (5 bases). The CDR3 runs to 15 residues. In germline, CDR1 is SEHNR, CDR2 FQNEAQ (reference sequence). The CDR3 DNA follows: TGTTCCAGCAGCTTAGCGATGGGGCTACACACTGAAGCTTTCTTT. Translation: CSSSLAMGLHTEAFF.

The CDR3 spells CASSSDRVSYNSPLHF. The CDR3 region has the DNA TGTGCCAGCAGCTCGGACAGGGTATCCTATAATTCACCCCTCCACTTT. The chain has TRBV5-5 and TRBJ1-6; 8 nucleotides line up with TRBD1. From germline, CDR1 is SGHKS and CDR2 YYEKEE (reference sequence). The CDR3 spans 16 residues. V shed 3 bases, J shed 1 base, and the junction held 3 bases outside the gene matches.

The chain employs TRBV10-3 and TRBJ2-7; weak D call: TRBD2 (7 bases). V was shortened by 4 bases and J by 3 bases, with 22 bases between the two germline ends. Germline values: CDR1 ENHRY, CDR2 SYGVKD. The CDR3 is 17 amino acids. CDR3 DNA: TGTGCCATCAGTGTTTCCCGCGGGGGCCACTTACGCTACGAGCAGTACTTC. This gives the protein CAISVSRGGHLRYEQYF.

V and J are TRBV6-1 and TRBJ2-5; 8 bases map to TRBD1. CDR1 and CDR2 from the germline V gene are MNHNS and SASEGT. V shed 5 bases and J 4 bases; nucleotides not matched to a gene: 9. CDR3 length: 15 amino acids. This CDR3 is CASSKDRVEGETQYF. The CDR3 DNA sequence: TGTGCCAGCAGTAAGGACAGGGTAGAAGGAGAGACCCAGTACTTC.

The genes are TRBV27 and TRBJ2-3; D may be TRBD1 (6 bases). Trimming took off 3 bases at V and 0 bases at J, with 7 bases between the two ends. CDR3 length equals 14 residues. The germline CDR1 and CDR2 sequences are MNHEY and SMNVEV (reference sequence). CDR3: CASSFGTSTDTQYF. The DNA of the CDR3 is TGTGCCAGCAGTTTCGGGACAAGCACAGATACGCAGTATTTT.